The present TCR beta chain was sequenced within a study of T-cell reconstitution after alpha-beta-depleted transplantation in children. General study findings and limits: In some patients, recipient T cells and intrathymic progenitors surviving conditioning explained high day-60 diversity. The authors attributed T-cell counts and diversity one year after transplant mostly to newly produced T cells.

In the case of this clonotype: Its specificity is unknown.

The TCRbeta library was prepared with unique molecular identifiers. TCRdb fed the PCR reads into MiXCR, producing one record per CDR3 protein. The table has hundreds of thousands of distinct CDR3 sequences, 10% seen once. The CDR3 has 14 residues. The V gene's germline CDR1 is DFQATT and CDR2 SNEGSKA (reference sequence). Trimming cost V 6 bases and J 5 bases; bases outside gene matches: 6. Here the sequenced sample was PBMCs, taken before TCRalphabeta/CD19-depleted stem cell transplant. The chain couples TRBV20-1 to TRBJ2-3; 12 bases align to TRBD2. This clonotype originated in a child aged 2 to 15 with inherited bone marrow failure, due to receive a stem cell transplant. The CDR3 region is CSAASGRGGDTQYF. CDR3 DNA: TGCAGTGCCGCTAGCGGGAGGGGTGGAGATACGCAGTATTTT.